The 6 T cell receptor beta chains given below trace back to one sample, sequenced in a study of glioma-infiltrating T cells after dendritic cell vaccination. TCRdb keeps only in-frame clones here, not all; method: immunoSEQ multiplex PCR. Of around 78,000 clones in the sample, 87% were seen once. Time point given: after dendritic cell vaccination, including at tumor progression/relapse. Sequences were derived from blood, sampled after dendritic cell vaccination. These receptors all stem from a human donor with glioblastoma.

V is TRBV5-1 and J is TRBJ2-2, with 7 nucleotides matching TRBD2. Trimming removed 0 bases from V and 2 bases from J; junction bases left unmatched: 7. This CDR3 has 17 amino acids. Germline assignment: CDR1 SGHRS and CDR2 YFSETQ. The CDR3 sequence: CASSLAGSGTNTGELFF. The CDR3 coding sequence is TGCGCCAGCAGCTTGGCCGGCAGCGGGACCAACACCGGGGAGCTGTTTTTT.

The chain combines TRBV5-6 with TRBJ2-3; a possible D gene is TRBD2 (7 bases). Germline V gene sequence: CDR1 SGHDT, CDR2 YYEEEE. With 3 bases removed from V and 3 bases from J, the gap between germline ends came to 20 bases. This CDR3 is 17 amino acids long. The DNA for the CDR3 is TGTGCCAGCAGCTCTGGGGGGGGCGGTACTATTACAGATACGCAGTATTTT. Translating gives CASSSGGGGTITDTQYF.

The chain has TRBV19 and TRBJ1-2, with D perhaps TRBD1 (5 bases). The CDR3 is 16 amino acids. V lost 1 base to trimming and J lost 0 bases, with 12 bases between them. The germline CDR1 and CDR2 sequences are LNHDA and SQIVND (reference sequence). The CDR3 region is CASSIGGLKANYGYTF. Written as DNA, the CDR3 is TGTGCCAGTAGTATAGGGGGACTCAAAGCTAACTATGGCTACACCTTC.

This rearrangement joins TRBV11-2 to TRBJ1-2, with 7 bases fitting TRBD1. Germline lookup yields CDR1 SGHAT and CDR2 FQNNGV. V lost 5 bases to trimming and J lost 5 bases; unmatched junction nucleotides: 8. The CDR3 spans 14 residues. The CDR3, as DNA: TGTGCCAGCAGCCCGACAGGGAATCAGTATGGCTACACCTTC. Translated, it gives CASSPTGNQYGYTF.

J is TRBJ2-4 and V is TRBV7-3; TRBD1 might be the D (6 bases). This CDR3 has 22 amino acids. Per the germline V gene, CDR1 is SGHTA and CDR2 is FQGTGA. V was trimmed by 0 bases and J by 0 bases, leaving 27 bases between them. CDR3: CASSLTHPRDTTYRGAKNIQYF. CDR3 DNA sequence: TGTGCCAGCAGCTTAACTCACCCCCGGGACACAACCTACCGAGGAGCCAAAAACATTCAGTACTTC.

In the case of this clone: One junction end does not reproduce the germline sequence, and a read error may be involved. CDR3 in amino acids: CASSPRGGGGTDTQYF. DNA of the CDR3: TGTGCTAGCAGCCCCCGAGGGGGGGGCGGCACAGATACGCAGTATTTT. The chain carries TRBV7-7 and TRBJ2-3; perhaps TRBD2 as D (7 bases). CDR3 length equals 16 residues. Germline V CDR1 and CDR2: SSHAT, FNYEAQ (reference sequence).